Listed here are 19 T cell receptor beta chains from one sample, sequenced in a study of T cells in women clearing cervical HPV infection. Using immunoSEQ multiplex PCR, the repertoire was profiled, and TCRdb retains in-frame clones only, with some absent. The sample has 25,000 to 35,000 clones; the top ten hold roughly a sixth. The sequencing sample was made of blood buffy coat. These receptors all stem from a woman aged 18-70 years with a cervical HPV16 infection that either progressed to CIN3+ or cleared (not recorded which).

Comment on this clone: Read data end 3 residues before the CDR3 end; the end is taken from the germline J gene. The chain couples TRBV20-1 to TRBJ2-4; TRBD1 is a possible D gene (5 bases). This CDR3 is built from 13 residues. Germline V gene sequence: CDR1 DFQATT, CDR2 SNEGSKA (reference sequence). CDR3 DNA (partial): TGCAGTGCTAGAGATGGGGCTAACTATGGT. It is translated as CSARDGANYG. The entire CDR3 reads CSARDGANYGQYF.

With regard to this clone: The CDR3 end lies 3 residues beyond the end of the read and is filled in from the germline J gene. The chain is built from TRBV6-1 and TRBJ2-3; possible D gene TRBD2, 6 bases. Germline loops: CDR1 MNHNS, CDR2 SASEGT. The CDR3 contains 16 residues. The CDR3 region is CASSEGRVPSQETQYF. CDR3 DNA (partial): TGTGCCAGCAGTGAAGGGAGGGTACCGTCCCAAGAGACG.

As for this clone: From the germline J gene comes the end of the CDR3, since the read stops 3 residues before it. V is TRBV11-2 and J is TRBJ1-6; 9 positions match TRBD1. V lost 6 bases to trimming and J lost 9 bases; unmatched junction nucleotides: 6. CDR1 is SGHAT and CDR2 is FQNNGV in the germline V gene. The CDR3 extends over 14 amino acids. This CDR3 is CASREQGAGSPLHF. CDR3 DNA (partial): TGTGCCAGCAGGGAACAGGGGGCAGGTTCACCC.

A word on this clone: The CDR3 end lies 3 residues beyond the end of the read and is filled in from the germline J gene. V usage is TRBV5-1 and J usage is TRBJ1-2; tentatively, D is TRBD1 (5 bases). CDR1 and CDR2 (germline): SGHRS, YFSETQ. The V gene lost 0 bases and the J gene lost 6 bases, with 6 bases spanning the gap. CDR3 length equals 12 residues. CDR3 DNA (partial): TGCGCCAGCAGCTTGGAACAGGATGGC. Encoded protein: CASSLEQDG. The whole CDR3 sequence reads CASSLEQDGYTF.

A remark on this clone: The read terminates 3 residues ahead of where the CDR3 ends, so the germline J gene completes it. The chain couples TRBV2 to TRBJ1-2; 9 positions agree with TRBD1. The trim removed 7 bases at V and 4 bases at J, leaving 10 bases unmatched. Germline CDR1 is SNHLY and CDR2 is FYNNEI. The CDR3 totals 15 residues. CDR3 DNA (partial): TGTGCCAGCACAGAAAGGGGACAGGGAAGCTATGGC. Its translation is CASTERGQGSYG. The full CDR3 sequence reads CASTERGQGSYGYTF.

A remark on this clone: The read ends 3 residues early relative to the CDR3; the germline J gene fills the gap. The chain has TRBV7-9 and TRBJ2-7, with 10 bases matching TRBD1. CDR3 size: 15 residues. With V trimmed by 3 bases and J by 4 bases, 6 bases remained unmatched. CDR1 SEHNR and CDR2 FQNEAQ come from the germline V gene (reference sequence). The CDR3 sequence is CASSLPGQGKYEQYF. CDR3 DNA (partial): TGTGCCAGCAGCTTGCCGGGACAGGGGAAGTACGAG.

The sequenced CDR3 bases are TGTGCCAGCAGTTACTCGAACAGGTTGGAGACA. It encodes CASSYSNRLET. The CDR3 as a whole reads CASSYSNRLETAFF. The chain couples TRBV6-2 or TRBV6-3 to TRBJ1-1; D might be TRBD1 (5 bases). The CDR3 end falls 3 residues outside the read, so it is completed with the germline J gene. CDR1 MNHEY and CDR2 SVGEGT come from the germline V gene. The CDR3 contains 14 residues.

For this clone: The read falls 3 residues short of the CDR3 end, and the missing part is taken from the germline J gene. This chain uses TRBV7-3 with TRBJ2-1; D is uncertain. Germline CDR1 and CDR2: SGHTA and FQGTGA. The ends were cut back, 8 bases at V and 3 bases at J, with 11 bases in the middle. The CDR3 runs 13 residues. This CDR3 is CASADSFYNEQFF. CDR3 DNA (partial): TGTGCCAGCGCCGACTCGTTCTACAATGAG. The whole variable domain, remainder taken from reference TRBV7-3 and TRBJ2-1, is GAGVSQTPSNKVTEKGKYVELRCDPISGHTALYWYRQSLGQGPEFLIYFQGTGAADDSGLPNDRFFAVRPEGSVSTLKIQRTERGDSAVYLCASADSFYNEQFFGPGTRLTVL.

Worth noting for this clone: The CDR3 end is not reached by the read, which stops 3 residues before it; the germline J gene fills it in. The rearrangement uses TRBV18 and TRBJ2-7, with 9 bases aligning to TRBD2. This CDR3 region has 14 residues. Trimming at V came to 5 bases and at J to 6 bases, leaving 8 bases not matched to a gene. Germline loops: CDR1 KGHSH, CDR2 LQKENI. The CDR3 reads CASSTLAGTGEQYF. The sequenced CDR3 bases are TGTGCCAGCTCAACGCTAGCGGGGACGGGCGAG.

Of note for this clone: The read terminates 3 residues ahead of where the CDR3 ends, so the germline J gene completes it. V gene TRBV7-2 combines with J gene TRBJ1-1; D is possibly TRBD1 (5 bases). Trimming took 6 bases from V and 0 from J, leaving 11 bases between them. The CDR3 consists of 14 residues. Germline values: CDR1 SGHTA, CDR2 FQGNSA. CDR3 bases read: TGTGCCAGCAGTTCCACAGGCATGAACACTGAA. Protein product: CASSSTGMNTE. The CDR3 in full is CASSSTGMNTEAFF.

To note about this clone: The read comes to an end 3 residues before the CDR3 does, leaving the germline J gene to fill in the end. The chain uses TRBV29-1 and TRBJ1-2; D might be TRBD1 (5 bases). Germline V lookup: CDR1 SQVTM, CDR2 ANQGSEA. This CDR3 is built from 13 residues. The CDR3 here is CSVEGGVFYDYTF. The CDR3 bases that were read are TGCAGCGTTGAAGGGGGGGTCTTCTACGAC.

On this clone itself: The observed sequence ends 3 residues before the CDR3 terminus, with the missing tail filled in from the germline J gene. This sequence joins TRBV5-1 and TRBJ1-2, with TRBD1 as a possible D gene (6 bases). The CDR3 runs 15 residues. Germline-derived CDR1 and CDR2 are SGHRS and YFSETQ. V lost 0 bases to trimming and J lost 4 bases, with 13 bases between them. The chain's CDR3 is CASSLVQGSTYGYTF. The covered CDR3 bases are TGCGCCAGCAGCTTGGTACAGGGTTCGACCTATGGC. The variable domain in full, completed from reference TRBV5-1 and TRBJ1-2, reads KAGVTQTPRYLIKTRGQQVTLSCSPISGHRSVSWYQQTPGQGLQFLFEYFSETQRNKGNFPGRFSGRQFSNSRSEMNVSTLELGDSALYLCASSLVQGSTYGYTFGSGTRLTVV.

Points on this clone: The DNA ends 3 residues before the CDR3 does, and the rest of the CDR3 is filled in from the germline J gene. The chain employs TRBV19 and TRBJ2-4, with a tentative D call TRBD2 (5 bases). Germline V gene data show CDR1 as LNHDA and CDR2 as SQIVND (reference sequence). This CDR3 spans 12 amino acids. The covered CDR3 bases are TGTGCCAGTAGTCCCTCGCGGGTTGGT. It translates to CASSPSRVG. In full, the CDR3 reads CASSPSRVGQYF.

Partial CDR3 DNA: TGTGCCAGCAGCGTAGGGACAGGGGGCGTTCATGAG. Translation gives CASSVGTGGVHE. The entire CDR3 is CASSVGTGGVHEQFF. The V call is TRBV7-6, the J call TRBJ2-1, with 12 bases fitting TRBD1. The read ends 3 residues early relative to the CDR3; the germline J gene fills the gap. Germline lookup yields CDR1 SGHVS and CDR2 FNYEAQ. This CDR3 is built from 15 residues. Germline trimming cut 5 bases from V and 8 bases from J; bases unmatched to any gene: 7.

For this clone: The CDR3 end falls 3 residues outside the read, so it is completed with the germline J gene. Other DNA sequences from this sample encode an identical CDR3 as well. V usage is TRBV20-1 and J usage is TRBJ2-3; TRBD2 might be the D (5 bases). Germline CDR1 reads DFQATT; CDR2 reads SNEGSKA (reference sequence). The length of the CDR3 is 13 residues. The CDR3 sequence is CSARVETMWTQYF. The CDR3 bases that were read are TGCAGTGCTAGGGTGGAGACTATGTGGACG.

In regard to this clone: Germline is not matched at one junction end, which may reflect a read error. This chain's CDR3 is CASSQDWTGSRQPQHF. The sequenced part of the CDR3 DNA is TGCGCCAGCAGCCAAGACTGGACAGGAAGTAGACAGCCC. The chain is built from TRBV4-2 and TRBJ1-5, with TRBD1 identical over 7 bases. The missing CDR3 end, 3 residues past where the read stops, is filled in from the germline J gene. This CDR3 is 16 amino acids long. CDR1 and CDR2 from the germline V gene are LGHNA and YNFKEQ.

As to this clone: The sequenced fragment ends 3 residues before the CDR3 boundary, so the rest is inferred from the germline J gene. V is TRBV20-1 and J is TRBJ1-6, with TRBD1 matching over 9 bases. The ends lost 5 bases at V and 4 bases at J; junction bases unmatched: 9. Germline CDR1 DFQATT, CDR2 SNEGSKA (reference sequence). The CDR3 covers 16 residues. Partial CDR3 DNA: TGCAGTGCTTCCCCGGGACAGGGTCGATATAATTCACCC. As protein: CSASPGQGRYNSP. The CDR3 in full is CSASPGQGRYNSPLHF.

CDR3 DNA (partial): TGTGCCAGTAGTCCCCACCCGAGACAGACAACTAATGAAAAA. Protein sequence: CASSPHPRQTTNEK. The entire CDR3 is CASSPHPRQTTNEKLFF. The chain is built from TRBV19 and TRBJ1-4, with D possibly matching TRBD1 (5 bases). The observed sequence ends 3 residues before the CDR3 terminus, with the missing tail filled in from the germline J gene. Trimming took off 5 bases at V and 0 bases at J, with 16 bases between the two ends. CDR1 is LNHDA and CDR2 is SQIVND in the germline V gene (reference sequence). There are 17 residues in the CDR3.

A word on this clone: The read terminates 3 residues ahead of where the CDR3 ends, so the germline J gene completes it. The chain employs TRBV7-2 and TRBJ1-2, with D hard to call. The CDR3 contains 14 residues. Looked up from germline, CDR1 is SGHTA and CDR2 is FQGNSA. CDR3 protein: CASAFWATYNDYTF. The CDR3 DNA, read in part, is TGTGCCAGCGCGTTTTGGGCCACCTACAATGAC.